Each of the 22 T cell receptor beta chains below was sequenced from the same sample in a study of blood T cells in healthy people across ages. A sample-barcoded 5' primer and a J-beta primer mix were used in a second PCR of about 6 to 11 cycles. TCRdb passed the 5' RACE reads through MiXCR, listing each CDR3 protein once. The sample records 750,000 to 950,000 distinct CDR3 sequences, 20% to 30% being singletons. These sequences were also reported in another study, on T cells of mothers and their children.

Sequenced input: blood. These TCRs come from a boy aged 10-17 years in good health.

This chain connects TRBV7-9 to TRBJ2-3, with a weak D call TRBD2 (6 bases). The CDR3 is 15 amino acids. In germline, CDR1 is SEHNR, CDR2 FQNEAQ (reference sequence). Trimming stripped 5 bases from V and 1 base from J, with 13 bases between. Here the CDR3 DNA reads TGTGCCAGCAGCCCCCGCGGGAAACGCACAGATACGCAGTATTTT. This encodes CASSPRGKRTDTQYF.

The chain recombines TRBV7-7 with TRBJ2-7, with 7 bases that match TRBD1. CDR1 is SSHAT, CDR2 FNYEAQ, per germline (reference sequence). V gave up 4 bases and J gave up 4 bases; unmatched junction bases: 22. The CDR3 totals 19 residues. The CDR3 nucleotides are TGTGCCAGCAGCTCGAGACAGGGCGGGTCCCCCTTCCACGAGTACGAGCAGTACTTC. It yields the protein CASSSRQGGSPFHEYEQYF.

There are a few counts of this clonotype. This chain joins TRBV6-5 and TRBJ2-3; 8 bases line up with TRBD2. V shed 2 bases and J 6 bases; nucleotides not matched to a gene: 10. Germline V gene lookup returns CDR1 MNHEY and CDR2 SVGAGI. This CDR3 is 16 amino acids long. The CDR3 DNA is TGTGCCAGCAGTTACGGCCCGGGGGGGCTAGGGGATACGCAGTATTTT. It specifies CASSYGPGGLGDTQYF.

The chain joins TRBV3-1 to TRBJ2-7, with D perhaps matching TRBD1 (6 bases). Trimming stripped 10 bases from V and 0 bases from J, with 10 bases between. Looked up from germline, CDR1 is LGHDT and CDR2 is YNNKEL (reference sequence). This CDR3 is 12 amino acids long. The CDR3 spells CATRGSSYEQYF. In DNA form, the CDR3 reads TGTGCCACCAGGGGAAGCTCCTACGAGCAGTACTTC.

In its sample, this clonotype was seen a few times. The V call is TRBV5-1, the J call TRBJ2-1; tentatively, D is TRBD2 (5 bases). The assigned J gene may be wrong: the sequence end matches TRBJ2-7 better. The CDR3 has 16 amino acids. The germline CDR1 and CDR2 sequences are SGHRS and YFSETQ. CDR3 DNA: TGCGCCAGCAGCTTGGATGGCGGGCTAACCTCCTACGAGCAGTACTTC. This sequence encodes CASSLDGGLTSYEQYF.

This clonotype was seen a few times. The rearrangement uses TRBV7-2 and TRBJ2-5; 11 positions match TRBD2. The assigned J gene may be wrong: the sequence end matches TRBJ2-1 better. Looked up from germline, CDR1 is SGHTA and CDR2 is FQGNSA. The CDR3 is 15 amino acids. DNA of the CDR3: TGTGCCAGCAGCTTACTAGCGGGGGGTCGTGGTGAGCAGTTCTTC. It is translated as CASSLLAGGRGEQFF.

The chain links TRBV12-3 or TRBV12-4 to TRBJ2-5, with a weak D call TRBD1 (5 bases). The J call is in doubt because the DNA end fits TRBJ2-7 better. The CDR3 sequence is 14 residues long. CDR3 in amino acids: CASRAGQGPYEQYF. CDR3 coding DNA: TGTGCCAGCAGGGCCGGGCAGGGCCCCTACGAGCAGTACTTC.

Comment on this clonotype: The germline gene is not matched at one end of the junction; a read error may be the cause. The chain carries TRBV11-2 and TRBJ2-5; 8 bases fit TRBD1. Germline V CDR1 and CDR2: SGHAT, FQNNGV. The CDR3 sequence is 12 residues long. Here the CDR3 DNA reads TGTGCCAGCAGCTCGGACAGGGCGGCGTCGTTCTTC. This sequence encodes CASSSDRAASFF.

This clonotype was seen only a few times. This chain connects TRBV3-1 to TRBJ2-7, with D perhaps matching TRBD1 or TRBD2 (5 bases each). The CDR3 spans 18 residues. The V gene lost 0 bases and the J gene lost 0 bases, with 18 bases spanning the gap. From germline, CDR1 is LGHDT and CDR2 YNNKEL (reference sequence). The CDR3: CASSQDGGATTFSYEQYF. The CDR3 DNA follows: TGTGCCAGCAGCCAAGATGGGGGAGCCACCACCTTCTCCTACGAGCAGTACTTC.

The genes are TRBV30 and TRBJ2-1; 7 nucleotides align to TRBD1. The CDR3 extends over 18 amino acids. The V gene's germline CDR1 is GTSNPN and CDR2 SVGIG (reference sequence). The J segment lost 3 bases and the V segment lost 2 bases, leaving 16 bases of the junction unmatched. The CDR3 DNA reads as TGTGCCTGGAGTAGGGACAGCGGTACCTACGGAAACTACAATGAGCAGTTCTTC. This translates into CAWSRDSGTYGNYNEQFF. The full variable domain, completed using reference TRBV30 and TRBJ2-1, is SQTIHQWPATLVQPVGSPLSLECTVEGTSNPNLYWYRQAAGRGLQLLFYSVGIGQISSEVPQNLSASRPQDRQFILSSKKLLLSDSGFYLCAWSRDSGTYGNYNEQFFGPGTRLTVL.

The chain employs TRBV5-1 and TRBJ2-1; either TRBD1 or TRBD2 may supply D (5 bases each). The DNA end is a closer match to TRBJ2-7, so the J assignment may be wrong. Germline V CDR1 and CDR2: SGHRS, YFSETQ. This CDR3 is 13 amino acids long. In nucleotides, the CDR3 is TGCGCCAGCAGCCCCTCTGGGACCCACGAGCAGTACTTC. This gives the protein CASSPSGTHEQYF.

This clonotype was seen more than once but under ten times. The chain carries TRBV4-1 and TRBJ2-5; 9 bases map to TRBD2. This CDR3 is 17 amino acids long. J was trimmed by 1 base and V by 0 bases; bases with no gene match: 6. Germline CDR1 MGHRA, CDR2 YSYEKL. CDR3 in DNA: TGCGCCAGCAGCCAAGATGGAGCGGGGGGCCTCCAAGAGACCCAGTACTTC. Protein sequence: CASSQDGAGGLQETQYF.

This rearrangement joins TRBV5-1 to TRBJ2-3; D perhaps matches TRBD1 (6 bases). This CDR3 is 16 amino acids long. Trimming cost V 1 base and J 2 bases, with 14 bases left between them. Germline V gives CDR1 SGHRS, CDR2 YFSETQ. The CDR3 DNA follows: TGCGCCAGCAGCTTGACGGTTACAGGGAACACAGATACGCAGTATTTT. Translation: CASSLTVTGNTDTQYF.

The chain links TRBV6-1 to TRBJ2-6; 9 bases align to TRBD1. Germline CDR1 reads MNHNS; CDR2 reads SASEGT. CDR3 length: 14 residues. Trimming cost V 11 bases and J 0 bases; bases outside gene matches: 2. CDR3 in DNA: TGTGCCGGACAGGGGTTCTCTGGGGCCAACGTCCTGACTTTC. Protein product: CAGQGFSGANVLTF.

CDR3 sequence reads: CASSVDLRDQPQHF. The CDR3 DNA sequence: TGTGCCAGCAGCGTCGACCTCAGGGACCAGCCCCAGCATTTT. The chain combines TRBV9 with TRBJ1-5; a possible D gene is TRBD1 (5 bases). CDR3 length equals 14 residues. Germline lookup yields CDR1 SGDLS and CDR2 YYNGEE. V dropped 2 bases and J dropped 7 bases, with 13 bases sitting between them.

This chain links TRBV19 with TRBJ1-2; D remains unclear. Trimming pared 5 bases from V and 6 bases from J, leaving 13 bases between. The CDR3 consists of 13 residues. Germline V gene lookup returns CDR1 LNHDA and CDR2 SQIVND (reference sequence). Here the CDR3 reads CASSPAGPDGYTF. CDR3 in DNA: TGTGCCAGTAGTCCCGCCGGGCCTGATGGCTACACCTTC. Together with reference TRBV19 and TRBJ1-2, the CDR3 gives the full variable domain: DGGITQSPKYLFRKEGQNVTLSCEQNLNHDAMYWYRQDPGQGLRLIYYSQIVNDFQKGDIAEGYSVSREKKESFPLTVTSAQKNPTAFYLCASSPAGPDGYTFGSGTRLTVV.

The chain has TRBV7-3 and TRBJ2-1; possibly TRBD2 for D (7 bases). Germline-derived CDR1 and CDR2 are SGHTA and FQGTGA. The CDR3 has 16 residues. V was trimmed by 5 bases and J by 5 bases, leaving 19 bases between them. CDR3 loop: CASSKNRGGTNNEQFF. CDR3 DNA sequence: TGTGCCAGCAGCAAGAATAGGGGGGGGACAAACAATGAGCAGTTCTTC.

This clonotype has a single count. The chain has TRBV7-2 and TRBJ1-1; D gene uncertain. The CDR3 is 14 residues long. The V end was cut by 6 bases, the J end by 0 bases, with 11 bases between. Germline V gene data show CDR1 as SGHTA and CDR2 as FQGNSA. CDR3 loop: CASSLKRVNTEAFF. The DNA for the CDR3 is TGTGCCAGCAGTTTAAAAAGGGTGAACACTGAAGCTTTCTTT.

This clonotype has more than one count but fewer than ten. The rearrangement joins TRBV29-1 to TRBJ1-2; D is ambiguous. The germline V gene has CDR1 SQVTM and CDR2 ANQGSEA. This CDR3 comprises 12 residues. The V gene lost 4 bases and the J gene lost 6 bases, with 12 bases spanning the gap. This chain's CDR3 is CSVGPSINGYTF. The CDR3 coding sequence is TGCAGCGTTGGACCGTCTATTAATGGCTACACCTTC.

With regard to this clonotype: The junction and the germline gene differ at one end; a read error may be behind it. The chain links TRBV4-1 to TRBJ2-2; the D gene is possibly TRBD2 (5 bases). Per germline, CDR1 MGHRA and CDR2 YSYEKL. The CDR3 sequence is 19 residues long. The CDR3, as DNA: TGCGCCAGCAGCCAAGCGCCGGAGCGGCGTCCTACGAACACCGGGGAGCTGTTTTTC. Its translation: CASSQAPERRPTNTGELFF.

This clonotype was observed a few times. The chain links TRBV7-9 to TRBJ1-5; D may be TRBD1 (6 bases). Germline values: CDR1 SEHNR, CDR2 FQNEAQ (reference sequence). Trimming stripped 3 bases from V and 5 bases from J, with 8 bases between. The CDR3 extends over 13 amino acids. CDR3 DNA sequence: TGTGCCAGCAGCTTCGGGGGGCATCAGCCCCAGCATTTT. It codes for CASSFGGHQPQHF.

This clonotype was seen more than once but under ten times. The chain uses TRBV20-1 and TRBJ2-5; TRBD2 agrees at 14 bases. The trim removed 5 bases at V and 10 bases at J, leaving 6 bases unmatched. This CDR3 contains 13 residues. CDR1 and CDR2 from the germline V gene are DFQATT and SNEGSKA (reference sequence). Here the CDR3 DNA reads TGCAGTGCTGAAGGGACTAGCGGGAGCCTCCAGTACTTC. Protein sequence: CSAEGTSGSLQYF.